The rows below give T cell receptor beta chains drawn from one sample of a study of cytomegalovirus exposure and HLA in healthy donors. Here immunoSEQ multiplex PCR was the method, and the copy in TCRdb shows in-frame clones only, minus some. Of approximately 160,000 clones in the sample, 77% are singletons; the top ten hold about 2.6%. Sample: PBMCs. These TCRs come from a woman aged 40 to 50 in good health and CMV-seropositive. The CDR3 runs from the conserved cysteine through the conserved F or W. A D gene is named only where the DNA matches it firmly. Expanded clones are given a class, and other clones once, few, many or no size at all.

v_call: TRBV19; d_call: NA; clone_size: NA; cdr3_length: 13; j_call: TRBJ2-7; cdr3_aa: CASSGPLREEQYF; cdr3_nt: TGTGCCAGTAGTGGCCCTCTTCGGGAGGAGCAGTACTTC
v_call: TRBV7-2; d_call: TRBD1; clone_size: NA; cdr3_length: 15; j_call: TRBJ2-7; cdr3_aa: CASSLGGQAAYEQYF; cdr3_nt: TGTGCCAGCAGCTTAGGGGGACAGGCTGCCTACGAGCAGTACTTC
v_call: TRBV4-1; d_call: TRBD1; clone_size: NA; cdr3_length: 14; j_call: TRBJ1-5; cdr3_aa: CASSQAAGGQPQHF; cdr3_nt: TGCGCCAGCAGCCAAGCAGCAGGGGGTCAGCCCCAGCATTTT
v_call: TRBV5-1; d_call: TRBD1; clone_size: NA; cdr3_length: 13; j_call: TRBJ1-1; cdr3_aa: CASSRQGAAEAFF; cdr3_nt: TGCGCCAGCAGCCGACAGGGGGCCGCTGAAGCTTTCTTT
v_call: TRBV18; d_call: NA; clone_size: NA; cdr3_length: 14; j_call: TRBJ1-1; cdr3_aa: CASSPQGMNTEAFF; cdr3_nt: TGTGCCAGCTCACCACAGGGGATGAACACTGAAGCTTTCTTT
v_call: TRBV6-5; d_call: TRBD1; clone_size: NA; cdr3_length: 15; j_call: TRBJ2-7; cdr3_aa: CASSYSPGQGYEQYF; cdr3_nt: TGTGCCAGCAGTTACTCGCCGGGACAGGGTTACGAGCAGTACTTC
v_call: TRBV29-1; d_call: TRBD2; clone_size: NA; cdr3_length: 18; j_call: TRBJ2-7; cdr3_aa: CSVEARTSGFSRPYEQYF; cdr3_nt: TGCAGCGTTGAAGCAAGGACTAGCGGATTTTCCAGGCCCTACGAGCAGTACTTC
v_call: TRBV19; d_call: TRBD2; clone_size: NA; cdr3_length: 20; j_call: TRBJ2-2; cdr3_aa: CASSIREMLAGGLGTGELFF; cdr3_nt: TGTGCCAGTAGTATACGGGAGATGCTAGCGGGGGGCCTAGGCACCGGGGAGCTGTTTTTT
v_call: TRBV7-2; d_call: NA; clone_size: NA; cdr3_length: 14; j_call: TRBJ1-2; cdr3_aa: CASSLGGLSYGYTF; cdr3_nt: TGTGCCAGCAGCTTAGGAGGTTTGAGCTATGGCTACACCTTC
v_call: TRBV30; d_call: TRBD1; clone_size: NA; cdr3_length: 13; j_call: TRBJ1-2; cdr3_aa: CAWSGDRTRPYTF; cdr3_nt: TGTGCCTGGAGTGGGGACAGAACTCGTCCCTACACCTTC
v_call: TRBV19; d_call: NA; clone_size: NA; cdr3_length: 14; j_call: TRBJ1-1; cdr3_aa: CASGRRRGNTEAFF; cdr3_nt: TGTGCCAGTGGTCGACGGAGGGGGAACACTGAAGCTTTCTTT
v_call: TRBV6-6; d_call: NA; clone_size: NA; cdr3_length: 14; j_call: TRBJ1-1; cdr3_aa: CASSSLTVGTEAFF; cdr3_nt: TGTGCCAGCAGTTCCCTGACAGTCGGCACTGAAGCTTTCTTT
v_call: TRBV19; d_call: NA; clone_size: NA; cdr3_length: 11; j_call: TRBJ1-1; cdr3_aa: CATGRGAEAFF; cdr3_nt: TGTGCCACCGGTAGGGGCGCTGAAGCTTTCTTT
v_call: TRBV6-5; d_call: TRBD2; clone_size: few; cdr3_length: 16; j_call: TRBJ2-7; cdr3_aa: CASSYLLGGGAHEQYF; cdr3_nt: TGTGCCAGCAGTTACTTGCTCGGCGGGGGGGCCCACGAGCAGTACTTC
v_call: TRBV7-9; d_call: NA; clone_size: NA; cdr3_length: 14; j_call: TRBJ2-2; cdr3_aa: CSSSRTPNTGELFF; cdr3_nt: TGTTCCAGCAGCCGGACACCGAACACCGGGGAGCTGTTTTTT
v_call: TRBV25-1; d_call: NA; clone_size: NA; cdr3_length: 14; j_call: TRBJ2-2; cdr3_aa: CASRPTGNTGELFF; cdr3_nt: TGTGCCAGCAGACCAACAGGGAACACCGGGGAGCTGTTTTTT
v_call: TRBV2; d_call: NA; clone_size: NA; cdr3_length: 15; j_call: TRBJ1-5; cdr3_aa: CASSSQGFSNQPQHF; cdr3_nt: TGTGCCAGCAGTTCACAGGGATTCAGCAATCAGCCCCAGCATTTT
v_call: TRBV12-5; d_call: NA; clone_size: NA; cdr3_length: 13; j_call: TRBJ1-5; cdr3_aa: CASGLREDQPQHF; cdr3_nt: TGTGCTAGTGGTTTGAGAGAAGATCAGCCCCAGCATTTT
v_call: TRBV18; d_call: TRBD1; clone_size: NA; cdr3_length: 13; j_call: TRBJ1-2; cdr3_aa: CASSEDRAYGYTF; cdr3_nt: TGTGCCAGCTCCGAAGACAGGGCCTATGGCTACACCTTC
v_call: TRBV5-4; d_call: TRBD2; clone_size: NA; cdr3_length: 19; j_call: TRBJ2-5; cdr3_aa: CASSPRFGLLAGARETQYF; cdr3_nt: TGTGCCAGCAGCCCGAGGTTCGGATTACTAGCGGGGGCCCGGGAGACCCAGTACTTC
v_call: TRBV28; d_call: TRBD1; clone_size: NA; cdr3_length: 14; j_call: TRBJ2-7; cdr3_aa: CASSWTGDNYEQYF; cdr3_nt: TGTGCCAGCAGTTGGACAGGGGATAACTACGAGCAGTACTTC
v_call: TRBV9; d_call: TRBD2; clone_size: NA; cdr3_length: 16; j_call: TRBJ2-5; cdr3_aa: CASSVGAAGALETQYF; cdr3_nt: TGTGCCAGCAGCGTAGGGGCAGCGGGGGCGTTAGAGACCCAGTACTTC
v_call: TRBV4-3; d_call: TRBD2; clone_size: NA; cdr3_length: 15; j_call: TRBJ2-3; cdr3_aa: CASSQSGGNTDTQYF; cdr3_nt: TGCGCCAGCAGCCAGAGCGGGGGTAACACAGATACGCAGTATTTT
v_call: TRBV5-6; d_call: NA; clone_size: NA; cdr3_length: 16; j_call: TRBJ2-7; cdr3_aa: CASSFAFSDDSYEQYF; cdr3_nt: TGTGCCAGCAGCTTCGCCTTCAGCGATGATTCCTACGAGCAGTACTTC
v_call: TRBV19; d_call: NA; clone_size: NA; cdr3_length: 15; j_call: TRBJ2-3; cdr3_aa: CASSIKGGGTDTQYF; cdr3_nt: TGTGCCAGTAGTATCAAGGGCGGGGGCACAGATACGCAGTATTTT
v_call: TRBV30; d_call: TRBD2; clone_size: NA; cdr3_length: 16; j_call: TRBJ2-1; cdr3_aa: CAWTEAPGGSYNEQFF; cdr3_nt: TGTGCCTGGACTGAAGCCCCGGGGGGCTCCTACAATGAGCAGTTCTTC
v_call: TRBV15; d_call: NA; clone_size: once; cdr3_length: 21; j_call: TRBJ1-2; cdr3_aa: CATSRDFGISTGLLGLSGYTF; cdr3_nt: TGTGCCACCAGCAGAGATTTTGGGATTTCAACAGGGTTACTTGGTCTCAGTGGCTACACCTTC
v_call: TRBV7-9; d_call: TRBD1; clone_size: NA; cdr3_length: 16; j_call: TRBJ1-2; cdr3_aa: CASSLTRQGARYGYTF; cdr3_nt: TGTGCCAGCAGCCTAACCCGACAGGGGGCAAGATATGGCTACACCTTC
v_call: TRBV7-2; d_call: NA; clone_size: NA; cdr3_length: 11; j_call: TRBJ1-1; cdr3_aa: CASSFTPEAFF; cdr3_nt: TGTGCCAGCAGTTTCACCCCCGAGGCTTTCTTT
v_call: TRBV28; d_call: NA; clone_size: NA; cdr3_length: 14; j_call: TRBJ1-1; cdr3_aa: CASLGGARDTEAFF; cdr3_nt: TGTGCCAGCCTTGGGGGGGCGCGAGACACTGAAGCTTTCTTT
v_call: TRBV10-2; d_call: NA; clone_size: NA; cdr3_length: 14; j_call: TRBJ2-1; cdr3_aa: CASLKSIIGNEQFF; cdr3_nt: TGCGCCAGCCTGAAATCGATTATCGGCAATGAGCAGTTCTTC
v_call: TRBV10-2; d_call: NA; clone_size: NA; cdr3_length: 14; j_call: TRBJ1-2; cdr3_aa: CASSEHPGDYGYTF; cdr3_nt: TGCGCCAGCAGTGAGCATCCAGGGGATTATGGCTACACCTTC
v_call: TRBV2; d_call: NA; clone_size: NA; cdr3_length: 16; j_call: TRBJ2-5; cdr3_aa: CASSFKGVSGGETQYF; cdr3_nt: TGTGCCAGCAGTTTCAAAGGGGTTAGCGGCGGAGAGACCCAGTACTTC
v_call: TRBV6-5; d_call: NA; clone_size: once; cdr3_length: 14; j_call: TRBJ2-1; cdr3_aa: CASSYRGSYNEQFF; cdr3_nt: TGTGCCAGCAGTTATCGCGGCTCCTACAATGAGCAGTTCTTC
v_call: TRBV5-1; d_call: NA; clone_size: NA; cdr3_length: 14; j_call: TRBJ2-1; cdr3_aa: CASSLEARNNEQFF; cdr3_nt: TGCGCCAGCAGCTTGGAAGCGAGGAACAATGAGCAGTTCTTC
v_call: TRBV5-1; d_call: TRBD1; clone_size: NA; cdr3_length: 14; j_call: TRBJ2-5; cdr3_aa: CASSLAGGVETQYF; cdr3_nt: TGCGCCAGCAGCTTGGCAGGGGGCGTTGAGACCCAGTACTTC
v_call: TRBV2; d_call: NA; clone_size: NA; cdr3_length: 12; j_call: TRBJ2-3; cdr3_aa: CASSEAPQSQYF; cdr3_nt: TGTGCCAGCAGTGAAGCCCCACAGTCGCAGTATTTT
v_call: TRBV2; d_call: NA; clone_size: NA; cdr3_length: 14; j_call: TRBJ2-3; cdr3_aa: CASSSGVRADTQYF; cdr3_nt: TGTGCCAGCAGTTCAGGGGTTAGGGCAGATACGCAGTATTTT
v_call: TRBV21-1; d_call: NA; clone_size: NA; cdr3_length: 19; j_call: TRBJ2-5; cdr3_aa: CASSRGGTSGRRHRETQYF; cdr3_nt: TGTGCCAGCAGCAGGGGGGGGACTAGCGGGAGGCGGCATCGGGAGACCCAGTACTTC
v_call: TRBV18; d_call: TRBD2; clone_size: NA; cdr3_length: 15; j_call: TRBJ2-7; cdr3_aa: CASSPKAGSPYEQYF; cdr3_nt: TGTGCCAGCTCACCAAAAGCGGGGTCCCCCTACGAGCAGTACTTC
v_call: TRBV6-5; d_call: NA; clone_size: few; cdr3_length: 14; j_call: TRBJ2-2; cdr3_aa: CASSYSVGFGELFF; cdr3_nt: TGTGCCAGCAGTTACTCGGTTGGCTTCGGGGAGCTGTTTTTT
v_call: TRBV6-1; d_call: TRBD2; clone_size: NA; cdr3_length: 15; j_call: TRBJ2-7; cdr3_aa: CASSLSLAGVSEQYF; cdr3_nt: TGTGCCAGCAGTCTCTCTTTAGCGGGGGTGAGCGAGCAGTACTTC
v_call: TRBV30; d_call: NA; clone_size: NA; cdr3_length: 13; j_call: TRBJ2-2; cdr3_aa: CAWSRGNTGELFF; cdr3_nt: TGTGCCTGGAGCAGGGGCAACACCGGGGAGCTGTTTTTT
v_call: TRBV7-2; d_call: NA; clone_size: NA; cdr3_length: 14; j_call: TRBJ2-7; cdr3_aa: CASSLLGSSYEQYF; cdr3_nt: TGTGCCAGCAGCTTACTAGGGAGCTCCTACGAGCAGTACTTC
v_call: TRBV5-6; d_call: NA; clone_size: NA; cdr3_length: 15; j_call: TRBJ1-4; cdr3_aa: CASSLGVDSYEKLFF; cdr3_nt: TGTGCCAGCAGCTTGGGGGTCGACAGCTATGAAAAACTGTTTTTT
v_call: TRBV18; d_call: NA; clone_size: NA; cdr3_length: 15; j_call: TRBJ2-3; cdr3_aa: CASSPMEGSTDTQYF; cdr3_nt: TGTGCCAGCTCACCAATGGAGGGAAGCACAGATACGCAGTATTTT
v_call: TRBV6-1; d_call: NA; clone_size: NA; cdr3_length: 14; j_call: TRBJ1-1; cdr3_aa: CASTEARGNTEAFF; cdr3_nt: TGTGCCAGCACCGAGGCAAGAGGGAACACTGAAGCTTTCTTT
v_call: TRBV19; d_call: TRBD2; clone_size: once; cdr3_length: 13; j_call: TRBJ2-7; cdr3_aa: CASSAGGPGEQYF; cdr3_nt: TGTGCCAGTAGCGCGGGAGGTCCGGGCGAGCAGTACTTC
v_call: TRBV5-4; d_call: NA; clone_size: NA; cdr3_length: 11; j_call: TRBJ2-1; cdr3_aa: CASSSQGEQFF; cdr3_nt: TGTGCCAGCAGCTCCCAGGGGGAGCAGTTCTTC
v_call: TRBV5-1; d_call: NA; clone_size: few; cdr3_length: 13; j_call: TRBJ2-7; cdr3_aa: CASSPGTPYEQYF; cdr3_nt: TGCGCCAGCAGCCCCGGGACTCCTTACGAGCAGTACTTC
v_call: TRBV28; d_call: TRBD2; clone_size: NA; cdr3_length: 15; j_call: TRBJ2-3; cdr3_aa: CASSSSGGVTDTQYF; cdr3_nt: TGTGCCAGCAGTTCTAGCGGGGGGGTTACAGATACGCAGTATTTT
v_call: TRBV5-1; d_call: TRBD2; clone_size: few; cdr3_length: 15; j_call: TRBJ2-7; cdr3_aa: CASRVEAGDTYEQYF; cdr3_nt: TGCGCCAGCAGAGTAGAAGCGGGGGATACCTACGAGCAGTACTTC
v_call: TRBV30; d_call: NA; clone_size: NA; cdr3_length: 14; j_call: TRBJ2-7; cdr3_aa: CAWSPLGSSYEQYF; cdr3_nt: TGTGCCTGGAGCCCGTTAGGGAGCTCCTACGAGCAGTACTTC
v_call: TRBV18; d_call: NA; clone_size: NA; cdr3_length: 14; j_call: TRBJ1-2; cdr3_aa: CASSPPALTYGYTF; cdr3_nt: TGTGCCAGCTCACCACCAGCGTTGACCTATGGCTACACCTTC
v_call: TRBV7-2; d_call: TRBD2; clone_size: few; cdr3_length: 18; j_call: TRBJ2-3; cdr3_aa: CASSRTRTSGSRTDTQYF; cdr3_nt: TGTGCCAGCAGCAGGACAAGGACTAGCGGGAGTCGAACAGATACGCAGTATTTT
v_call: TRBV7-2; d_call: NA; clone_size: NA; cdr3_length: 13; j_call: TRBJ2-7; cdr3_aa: CASSFSWNYEQYF; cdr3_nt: TGTGCCAGCAGCTTTAGCTGGAATTACGAGCAGTACTTC
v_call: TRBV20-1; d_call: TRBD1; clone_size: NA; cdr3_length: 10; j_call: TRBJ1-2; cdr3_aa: CRTGFGGYTF; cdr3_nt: TGCAGGACAGGGTTCGGCGGCTACACCTTC
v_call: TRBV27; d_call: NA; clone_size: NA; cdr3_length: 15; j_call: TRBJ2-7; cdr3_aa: CASSMVPGSPYEQYF; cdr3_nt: TGTGCCAGCAGCATGGTTCCAGGCTCCCCATACGAGCAGTACTTC
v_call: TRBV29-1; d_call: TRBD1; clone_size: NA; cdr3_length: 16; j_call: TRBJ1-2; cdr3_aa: CSVGDRGWMSDYGYTF; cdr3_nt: TGCAGCGTTGGGGACAGGGGGTGGATGAGTGACTATGGCTACACCTTC